A single sample gave rise to the 27 T cell receptor beta chains below, sequenced in a study of shared clonotypes between healthy human individuals. Some clones are missing from TCRdb's copy, which holds only in-frame ones; the method was immunoSEQ multiplex PCR. The table shows fewer than 500,000 clones, with roughly 79% occurring only once. Material: PBMCs. The receptors derive from a woman aged 40 to 50 in good health. Some clones in this sample may be carry-over from other donors' samples.

This rearrangement joins TRBV7-2 to TRBJ1-1, with no clear D. The CDR3 loop spans 13 amino acids. From germline, CDR1 is SGHTA and CDR2 FQGNSA. V gave up 4 bases and J gave up 6 bases, with 12 bases separating them. The CDR3 is CASSSPTYAEAFF. Here the CDR3 DNA reads TGTGCCAGCAGCTCCCCGACATATGCTGAAGCTTTCTTT.

The rearrangement joins TRBV6-1 to TRBJ1-3; D uncertain. The ends were cut back, 7 bases at V and 2 bases at J, with 15 bases in the middle. The V gene's germline CDR1 is MNHNS and CDR2 SASEGT. The CDR3 covers 15 residues. As DNA, the CDR3 is TGTGCCAGCAAGTCGTCTTCTGACCCTGGAAACACCATATATTTT. It encodes CASKSSSDPGNTIYF.

The V gene is TRBV28, the J gene TRBJ2-1; D ambiguous. CDR1 and CDR2 from the germline V gene are MDHEN and SYDVKM. The V and J ends lost 4 bases and 9 bases respectively, with 7 bases between them. The CDR3 covers 11 residues. CDR3 in DNA: TGTGCCAGCAGTTACTGGTCTGAGCAGTTCTTC. Translated: CASSYWSEQFF.

About this clone: Other DNA sequences within the sample encode an identical CDR3. The rearrangement links TRBV18 to TRBJ1-1; 9 nucleotides align to TRBD1. Germline lookup yields CDR1 KGHSH and CDR2 LQKENI. The V and J ends lost 2 bases and 0 bases, in that order; junction bases with no gene match: 1. The CDR3 is 15 residues long. CDR3 protein: CASSPGTGMNTEAFF. Here the CDR3 DNA reads TGTGCCAGCTCACCAGGGACAGGGATGAACACTGAAGCTTTCTTT.

With regard to this clone: The sample carries other DNA sequences with the same CDR3. The chain joins TRBV7-3 to TRBJ2-5, with D perhaps matching TRBD1 (7 bases). Per germline, CDR1 SGHTA and CDR2 FQGTGA. CDR3 length equals 13 residues. The germline V and J ends were trimmed by 3 bases and 4 bases, with 9 bases remaining between them. CDR3 loop: CASSFQGGETQYF. DNA for the CDR3: TGTGCCAGCAGCTTTCAGGGGGGAGAGACCCAGTACTTC.

This clone was picked up a small number of times. The chain couples TRBV27 to TRBJ2-5, with TRBD2 as a possible D gene (5 bases). Gene TRBJ2-7 matches the end of the DNA better, so the J call may be wrong. Germline lookup yields CDR1 MNHEY and CDR2 SMNVEV (reference sequence). The CDR3 extends over 13 amino acids. CDR3 DNA: TGTGCCAGCAGCCCCGGGAAGACCTACGAGCAGTACTTC. It specifies CASSPGKTYEQYF.

The chain has TRBV7-2 and TRBJ2-1; 9 bases are shared with TRBD2. The CDR3 has 15 amino acids. Germline loops: CDR1 SGHTA, CDR2 FQGNSA. Trimming cost V 3 bases and J 3 bases; bases outside gene matches: 3. The CDR3 bases are TGTGCCAGCAGCTTTACGACTAGCGGCTACAATGAGCAGTTCTTC. Its translation is CASSFTTSGYNEQFF.

This rearrangement joins TRBV7-9 to TRBJ2-4; possibly TRBD1 for D (5 bases). The CDR3 is 14 amino acids. V shed 5 bases and J shed 1 base, with 9 bases lying between them. The germline gives CDR1 SEHNR, CDR2 FQNEAQ (reference sequence). CDR3 loop: CASSMGRAKNIQYF. Written as DNA, the CDR3 is TGTGCCAGCAGCATGGGGCGGGCCAAAAACATTCAGTACTTC.

This clone was recorded many times. In the same sample, other DNA sequences code for this CDR3. The chain recombines TRBV6-1 with TRBJ2-2, with TRBD2 matching 7 bases. This CDR3 region has 15 residues. Germline loops: CDR1 MNHNS, CDR2 SASEGT. Germline trimming cut 7 bases from V and 1 base from J; bases unmatched to any gene: 6. The CDR3 DNA is TGTGCCAGCAACGCGGGGGTGGAGAACACCGGGGAGCTGTTTTTT. Protein sequence: CASNAGVENTGELFF.

The chain uses TRBV5-1 and TRBJ1-1; 8 bases align to TRBD1. From germline, CDR1 is SGHRS and CDR2 YFSETQ. CDR3 size: 13 residues. Unmatched junction bases numbered 7, after V lost 4 bases and J lost 8 bases. In DNA, the CDR3 is TGCGCCAGCAGCCTGACAGGGGAAACCGAAGCTTTCTTT. It is translated as CASSLTGETEAFF.

As regards this clone: A read error may explain this, as a much larger clone is one base away. The chain couples TRBV4-1 to TRBJ2-3; a weak D match, TRBD1 (5 bases). CDR1 is MGHRA and CDR2 is YSYEKL in the germline V gene. Trimming left V 0 bases short and J 3 bases short, with 16 bases between. This CDR3 is built from 17 residues. For the CDR3, the DNA is TGCGCCAGCAGCCAAGATCTTCAGTCAGGGTATACAGATACGCAGTATTTT. Translation: CASSQDLQSGYTDTQYF.

The chain is built from TRBV11-2 and TRBJ1-3; D unresolved. There are 13 residues in the CDR3. V was cut by 3 bases and J by 4 bases, with 7 bases left in between. Germline lookup yields CDR1 SGHAT and CDR2 FQNNGV. CDR3 coding DNA: TGTGCCAGCAGCTTCGCAAGCGGAAACACCATATATTTT. It is translated as CASSFASGNTIYF.

The CDR3 spells CASSSTLAGRNNEQFF. CDR3 coding DNA: TGCGCCAGCAGCTCCACCTTAGCGGGACGGAACAATGAGCAGTTCTTC. The V call is TRBV5-1, the J call TRBJ2-1, with TRBD2 identical over 8 bases. The V gene end was trimmed by 3 bases and the J gene end by 5 bases; junction bases not matched to a gene: 10. The length of the CDR3 is 16 residues. The germline CDR1 and CDR2 sequences are SGHRS and YFSETQ.

This chain uses TRBV4-3 with TRBJ2-7, with a weak D call TRBD1 (6 bases). There are 14 residues in the CDR3. The ends were cut back, 3 bases at V and 2 bases at J, with 11 bases in the middle. Germline CDR1 is LGHNA and CDR2 is YSLEER. The CDR3 protein is CASSQTDRTYEQYF. CDR3 DNA: TGCGCCAGCAGCCAGACGGACAGAACCTACGAGCAGTACTTC.

In regard to this clone: This may stem from a read error, because a much larger clone lies one nucleotide away. V usage is TRBV29-1 and J usage is TRBJ2-7; D unresolved. CDR1 is SQVTM, CDR2 ANQGSEA, per germline. Trimming took off 2 bases at V and 7 bases at J, with 12 bases between the two ends. The length of the CDR3 is 12 residues. The CDR3 DNA is TGCAGCGTTGAAACCCCGGGTGGGGAGCAGTACTTC. Its translation is CSVETPGGEQYF.

This chain connects TRBV2 to TRBJ2-3; TRBD2 might be the D (6 bases). The CDR3 sequence is 15 residues long. Germline CDR1 SNHLY, CDR2 FYNNEI. Deletions cut 7 bases from V and 2 bases from J, with 16 bases between. The CDR3 coding sequence is TGTGCCAGCAATGTCGGGACTCTCGTCACAGATACGCAGTATTTT. Translating it yields CASNVGTLVTDTQYF.

This clone has just one count. The chain has TRBV6-1 and TRBJ1-4; D gene unclear. The ends were cut back, 8 bases at V and 0 bases at J, with 10 bases in the middle. The CDR3 has 14 residues. Germline values: CDR1 MNHNS, CDR2 SASEGT. This chain's CDR3 is CASVKGATNEKLFF. DNA of the CDR3: TGTGCCAGCGTTAAGGGAGCAACTAATGAAAAACTGTTTTTT.

The V and J genes are TRBV30 and TRBJ2-1; D ambiguous. Germline CDR1 reads GTSNPN; CDR2 reads SVGIG (reference sequence). Trimming cost V 6 bases and J 6 bases, with 15 bases left between them. The CDR3 runs 13 residues. The DNA of the CDR3 is TGTGCCTGCGGGCCACAGCGAGGCAATGAGCAGTTCTTC. Translating it yields CACGPQRGNEQFF. The variable domain in full, completed from reference TRBV30 and TRBJ2-1, reads SQTIHQWPATLVQPVGSPLSLECTVEGTSNPNLYWYRQAAGRGLQLLFYSVGIGQISSEVPQNLSASRPQDRQFILSSKKLLLSDSGFYLCACGPQRGNEQFFGPGTRLTVL.

V is TRBV11-2 and J is TRBJ2-5; the D gene is possibly TRBD2 (7 bases). The J call may be wrong; the DNA end is better matched by TRBJ2-7. Germline CDR1 is SGHAT and CDR2 is FQNNGV. The CDR3 length is 15 residues. DNA for the CDR3: TGTGCCAGCAGCTTAGGTCGGGGGGCCTCCTACGAGCAGTACTTC. Translation: CASSLGRGASYEQYF.

This clone was detected a few times. The rearrangement joins TRBV4-3 to TRBJ2-1; TRBD2 matches at 9 bases. Per germline, CDR1 LGHNA and CDR2 YSLEER. The CDR3 loop spans 16 amino acids. Trimming cost V 4 bases and J 10 bases; bases outside gene matches: 14. The CDR3 loop reads CASSPSWLAGSGEQFF. In DNA form, the CDR3 reads TGCGCCAGCAGCCCTTCTTGGCTAGCGGGAAGTGGGGAGCAGTTCTTC.

The chain joins TRBV28 to TRBJ1-4; D is unclear. Germline loops: CDR1 MDHEN, CDR2 SYDVKM. V was pared by 6 bases and J by 8 bases, with 19 bases between. The CDR3 spans 15 residues. CDR3 sequence: CASRPSRVFTEKLFF. DNA of the CDR3: TGTGCCAGCAGGCCTTCCCGGGTCTTCACCGAAAAACTGTTTTTT.

The gene calls are TRBV7-2 and TRBJ2-2; D uncertain. CDR3 length: 13 amino acids. Germline loops: CDR1 SGHTA, CDR2 FQGNSA. V was cut by 1 base and J by 7 bases, with 7 bases left in between. This CDR3 is CASSLVGGGELFF. CDR3 nucleotide sequence: TGTGCCAGCAGCTTAGTCGGCGGCGGGGAGCTGTTTTTT.

The chain carries TRBV2 and TRBJ1-1; unclear D gene. Germline V CDR1 and CDR2: SNHLY, FYNNEI. The CDR3 consists of 13 residues. V was cut by 6 bases and J by 0 bases, with 8 bases left in between. The CDR3 nucleotides read TGTGCCAGCAGCTCCCAATTGAACACTGAAGCTTTCTTT. Its translation is CASSSQLNTEAFF.

This clone was seen a handful of times. The chain uses TRBV28 and TRBJ1-1, with D tentatively TRBD1 (6 bases). This CDR3 contains 14 residues. Germline V gene sequence: CDR1 MDHEN, CDR2 SYDVKM. Deletions cut 2 bases from V and 0 bases from J, with 7 bases between. CDR3 nucleotide sequence: TGTGCCAGCAGTTTAGGACAGTTGAACACTGAAGCTTTCTTT. Translating gives CASSLGQLNTEAFF. The variable domain in full, completed from reference TRBV28 and TRBJ1-1, reads DVKVTQSSRYLVKRTGEKVFLECVQDMDHENMFWYRQDPGLGLRLIYFSYDVKMKEKGDIPEGYSVSREKKERFSLILESASTNQTSMYLCASSLGQLNTEAFFGQGTRLTVV.

This rearrangement joins TRBV27 to TRBJ2-1; 8 nucleotides align to TRBD1. Germline CDR1 and CDR2: MNHEY and SMNVEV (reference sequence). The ends lost 8 bases at V and 0 bases at J; junction bases unmatched: 3. There are 14 residues in the CDR3. The CDR3 DNA is TGTGCCAGCGGGGGACAGGCCTCCTACAATGAGCAGTTCTTC. It encodes CASGGQASYNEQFF.

This sequence joins TRBV7-9 and TRBJ1-1; TRBD1 is a possible D gene (5 bases). The V end was cut by 5 bases, the J end by 3 bases, with 19 bases between. The CDR3 length is 16 residues. Per germline, CDR1 SEHNR and CDR2 FQNEAQ (reference sequence). CDR3 DNA sequence: TGTGCCAGCAGCCCGCCGGTCGTAGGGGAGCACACTGAAGCTTTCTTT. This translates into CASSPPVVGEHTEAFF.

The DNA of the CDR3 is TGCGCCAGCAGCTTGGTTGGGACTGGTGACATTCAGTACTTC. It specifies CASSLVGTGDIQYF. The chain links TRBV5-1 to TRBJ2-4; the D gene is possibly TRBD2 (6 bases). Germline values: CDR1 SGHRS, CDR2 YFSETQ. Trimming took off 0 bases at V and 8 bases at J, with 12 bases between the two ends. The CDR3 totals 14 residues.